This TCR beta chain was sequenced in a study of blood T cells in healthy people across ages. Germline V lookup: CDR1 SGHRS, CDR2 YFSETQ. The CDR3 covers 15 residues. With V trimmed by 4 bases and J by 9 bases, 7 bases remained unmatched. Together with a sample-barcoded 5' primer, a J-beta primer mix was included in a second PCR lasting about 7 to 11 cycles. TCRdb recomputed calls from the 5' RACE reads with MiXCR, one row per CDR3 protein. The top ten clones hold around 3% of a sample with approximately 800,000 distinct CDR3 sequences, about a quarter of them seen once. These data also featured in a second study, about T cells of mothers and their children. That source adds: Barcodes and 2-4 random nucleotides were added by M1S in the second PCR. Related mother-child pairs showed slightly, non-significantly higher overlap than unrelated pairs. The authors detected no persistent microchimeric T cell clones.

This sequence was found in a boy between 10 and 17 years old in good health. This rearrangement joins TRBV5-1 to TRBJ2-1; TRBD2 agrees at 13 bases. The sequenced sample consisted of blood. The CDR3 bases are TGCGCCAGCAGCGCTACTAGCGGGGGGGCCGTTGAGCAGTTCTTC. Translating gives CASSATSGGAVEQFF. Full variable domain (outside the CDR3, taken from reference TRBV5-1 and TRBJ2-1): KAGVTQTPRYLIKTRGQQVTLSCSPISGHRSVSWYQQTPGQGLQFLFEYFSETQRNKGNFPGRFSGRQFSNSRSEMNVSTLELGDSALYLCASSATSGGAVEQFFGPGTRLTVL.